One sample yielded the 4 T cell receptor beta chains listed below, sequenced in a study of PD-1 blockade in mismatch repair-deficient tumors. TCRdb keeps only in-frame clones here, not all; method: immunoSEQ multiplex PCR. Of tens of thousands of clones listed, around four fifths are singletons. Source: peripheral blood, taken 4 weeks after starting pembrolizumab. These receptors originate from an adult with mismatch repair-deficient cancer.

The chain has TRBV11-2 and TRBJ2-5; possibly TRBD2 for D (5 bases). The CDR3 spans 15 residues. V lost 0 bases and J 5 bases, leaving 13 bases between the germline ends. CDR1 is SGHAT and CDR2 is FQNNGV in the germline V gene. Here the CDR3 DNA reads TGTGCCAGCAGCTTAGATTTCCTATCGGGGGAGACCCAGTACTTC. It codes for CASSLDFLSGETQYF.

The chain links TRBV30 to TRBJ2-1, with 10 bases matching TRBD1. Trimming removed 5 bases from V and 7 bases from J; junction bases left unmatched: 5. CDR1 GTSNPN and CDR2 SVGIG come from the germline V gene (reference sequence). The CDR3 spans 13 residues. This CDR3 reads CAWGQGGWNEQFF. CDR3 DNA sequence: TGTGCCTGGGGACAGGGGGGTTGGAATGAGCAGTTCTTC.

The chain carries TRBV27 and TRBJ1-1; 12 bases match TRBD1. The CDR3 is made up of 16 amino acids. V lost 6 bases and J lost 2; bases outside the gene matches: 7. Germline loops: CDR1 MNHEY, CDR2 SMNVEV (reference sequence). In DNA, the CDR3 is TGTGCCAGCAGGAGTCGGGACAGGGGGCCCAACACTGAAGCTTTCTTT. The encoded protein is CASRSRDRGPNTEAFF.

The chain links TRBV6-1 to TRBJ2-3; 8 bases match TRBD2. Germline V gene sequence: CDR1 MNHNS, CDR2 SASEGT. The J segment lost 1 base and the V segment lost 0 bases, leaving 6 bases of the junction unmatched. This CDR3 is built from 17 residues. For the CDR3, the DNA is TGTGCCAGCAGTGAAGCTCCGGATAGCGGGGGCACAGATACGCAGTATTTT. Amino acid sequence: CASSEAPDSGGTDTQYF.